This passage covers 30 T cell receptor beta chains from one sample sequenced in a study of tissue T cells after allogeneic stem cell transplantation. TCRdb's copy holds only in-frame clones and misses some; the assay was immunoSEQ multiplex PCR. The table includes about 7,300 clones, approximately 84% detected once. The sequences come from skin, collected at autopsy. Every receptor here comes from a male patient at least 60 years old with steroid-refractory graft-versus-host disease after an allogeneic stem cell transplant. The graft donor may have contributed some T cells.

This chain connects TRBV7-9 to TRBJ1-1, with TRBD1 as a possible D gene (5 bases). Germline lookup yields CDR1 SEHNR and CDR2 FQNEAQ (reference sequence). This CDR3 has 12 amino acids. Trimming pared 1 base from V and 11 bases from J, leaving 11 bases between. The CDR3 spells CASSLGGQGAFF. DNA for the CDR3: TGTGCCAGCAGCTTAGGTGGCCAGGGCGCTTTCTTT.

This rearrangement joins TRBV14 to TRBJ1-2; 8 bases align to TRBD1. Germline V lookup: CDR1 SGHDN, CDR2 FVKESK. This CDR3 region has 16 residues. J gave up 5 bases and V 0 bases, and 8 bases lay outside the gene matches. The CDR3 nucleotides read TGTGCCAGCAGCCAAGATCGGCGGACAGGGATTTATGGCTACACCTTC. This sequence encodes CASSQDRRTGIYGYTF.

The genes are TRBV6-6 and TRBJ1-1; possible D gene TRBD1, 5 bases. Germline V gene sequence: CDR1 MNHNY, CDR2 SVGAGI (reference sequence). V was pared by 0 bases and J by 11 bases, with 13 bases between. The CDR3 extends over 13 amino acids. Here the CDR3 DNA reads TGTGCCAGCAGTTACTCGGGGAGCGGGGACGCTTTCTTT. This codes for CASSYSGSGDAFF.

CDR3: CASRPTGDNTEAFF. The CDR3 region has the DNA TGTGCCAGCCGACCGACAGGAGACAACACTGAAGCTTTCTTT. The rearrangement links TRBV28 to TRBJ1-1; possible D gene TRBD1, 6 bases. CDR3 size: 14 residues. V lost 8 bases and J lost 2, with 15 bases in between. Germline CDR1 reads MDHEN; CDR2 reads SYDVKM.

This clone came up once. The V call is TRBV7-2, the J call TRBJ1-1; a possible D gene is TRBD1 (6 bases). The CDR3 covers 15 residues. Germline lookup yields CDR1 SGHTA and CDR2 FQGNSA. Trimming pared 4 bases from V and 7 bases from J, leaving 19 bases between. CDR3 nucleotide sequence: TGTGCCAGCAGCTCCCTTTGGAGTGCAGGGGTTGAAGCTTTCTTT. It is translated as CASSSLWSAGVEAFF.

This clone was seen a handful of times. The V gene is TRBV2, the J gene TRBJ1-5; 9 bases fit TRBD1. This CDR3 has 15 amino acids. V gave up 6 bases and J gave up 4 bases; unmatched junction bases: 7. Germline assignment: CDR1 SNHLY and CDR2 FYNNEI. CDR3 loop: CASRLDGQGNQPQHF. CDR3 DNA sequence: TGTGCCAGCAGGTTGGATGGACAGGGGAATCAGCCCCAGCATTTT.

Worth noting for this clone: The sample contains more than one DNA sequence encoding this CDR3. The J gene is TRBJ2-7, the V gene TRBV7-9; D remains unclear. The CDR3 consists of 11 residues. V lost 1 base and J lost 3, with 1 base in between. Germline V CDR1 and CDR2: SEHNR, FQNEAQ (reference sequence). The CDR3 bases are TGTGCCAGCAGCTTAGACTACGAGCAGTACTTC. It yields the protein CASSLDYEQYF.

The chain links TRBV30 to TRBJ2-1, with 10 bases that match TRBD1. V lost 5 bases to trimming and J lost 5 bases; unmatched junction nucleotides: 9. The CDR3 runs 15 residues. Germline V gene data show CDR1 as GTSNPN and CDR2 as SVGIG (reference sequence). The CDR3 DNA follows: TGTGCCTGGGATCCCGGGACAGGGGAAAACAATGAGCAGTTCTTC. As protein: CAWDPGTGENNEQFF.

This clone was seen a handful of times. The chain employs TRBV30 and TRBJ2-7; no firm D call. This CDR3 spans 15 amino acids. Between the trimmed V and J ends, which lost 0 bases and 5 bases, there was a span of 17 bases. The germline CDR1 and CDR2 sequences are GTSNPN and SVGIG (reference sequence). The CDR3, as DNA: TGTGCCTGGAGTGTAAGGTGGGCCCCCACGCACGAGCAGTACTTC. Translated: CAWSVRWAPTHEQYF.

The CDR3 here is CASSLESISDEQFF. CDR3 bases: TGTGCCAGCAGCTTAGAGTCGATTAGCGATGAGCAGTTCTTC. V gene TRBV7-6 combines with J gene TRBJ2-1, with D possibly being TRBD2 (5 bases). This CDR3 comprises 14 residues. Trimming cost V 1 base and J 8 bases, with 12 bases left between them. Germline CDR1 reads SGHVS; CDR2 reads FNYEAQ.

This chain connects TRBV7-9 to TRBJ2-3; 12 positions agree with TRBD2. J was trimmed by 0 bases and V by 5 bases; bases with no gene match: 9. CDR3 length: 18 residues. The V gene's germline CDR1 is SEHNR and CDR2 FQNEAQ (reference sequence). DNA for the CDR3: TGTGCCAGCAGCCCCCAGTCCGGACTAGCGGGGAGCACAGATACGCAGTATTTT. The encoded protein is CASSPQSGLAGSTDTQYF.

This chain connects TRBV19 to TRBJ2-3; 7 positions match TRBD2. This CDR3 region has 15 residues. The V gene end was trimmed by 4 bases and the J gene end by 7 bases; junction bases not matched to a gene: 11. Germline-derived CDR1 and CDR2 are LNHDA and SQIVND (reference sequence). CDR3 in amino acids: CASSRRGLDRHTQYF. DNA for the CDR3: TGTGCCAGTAGTAGGAGAGGACTAGACCGACATACGCAGTATTTT.

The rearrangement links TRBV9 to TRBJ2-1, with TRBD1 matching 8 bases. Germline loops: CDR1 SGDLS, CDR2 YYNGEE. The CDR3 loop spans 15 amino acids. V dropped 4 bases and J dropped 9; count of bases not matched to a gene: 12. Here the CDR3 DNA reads TGTGCCAGCAGCAGACTCCAGGGGGCTAAGGGTGAGCAGTTCTTC. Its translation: CASSRLQGAKGEQFF.

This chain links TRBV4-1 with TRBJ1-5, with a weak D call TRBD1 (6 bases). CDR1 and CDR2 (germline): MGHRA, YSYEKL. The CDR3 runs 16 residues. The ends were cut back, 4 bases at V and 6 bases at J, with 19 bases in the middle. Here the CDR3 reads CASSLDPGTPGQPQHF. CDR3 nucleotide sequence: TGCGCCAGCAGCCTAGATCCCGGGACACCAGGTCAGCCCCAGCATTTT.

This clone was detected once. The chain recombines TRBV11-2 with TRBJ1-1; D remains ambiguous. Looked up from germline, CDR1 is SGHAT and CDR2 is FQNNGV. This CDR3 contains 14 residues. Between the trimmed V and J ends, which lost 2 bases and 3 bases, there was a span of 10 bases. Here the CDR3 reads CASSLRPVDTEAFF. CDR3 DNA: TGTGCCAGCAGCTTACGTCCCGTGGACACTGAAGCTTTCTTT.

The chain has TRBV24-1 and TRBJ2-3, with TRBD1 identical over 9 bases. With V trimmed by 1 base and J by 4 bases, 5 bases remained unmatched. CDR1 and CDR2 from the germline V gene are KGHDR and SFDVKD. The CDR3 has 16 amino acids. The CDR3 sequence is CATSDFRDRESDTQYF. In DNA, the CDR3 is TGTGCCACCAGTGATTTCCGGGACAGGGAATCAGATACGCAGTATTTT.

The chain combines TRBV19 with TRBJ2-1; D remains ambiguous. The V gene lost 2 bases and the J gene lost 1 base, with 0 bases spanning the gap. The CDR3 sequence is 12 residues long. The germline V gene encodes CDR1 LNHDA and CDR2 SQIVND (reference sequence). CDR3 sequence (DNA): TGTGCCAGTAGTATATCCTACAATGAGCAGTTCTTC. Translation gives CASSISYNEQFF.

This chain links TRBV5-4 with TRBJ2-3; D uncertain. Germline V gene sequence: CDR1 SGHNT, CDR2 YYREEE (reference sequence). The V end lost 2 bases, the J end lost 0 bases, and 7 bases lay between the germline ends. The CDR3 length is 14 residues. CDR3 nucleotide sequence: TGTGCCAGCAGCTTCCCAGCTAGCACAGATACGCAGTATTTT. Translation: CASSFPASTDTQYF.

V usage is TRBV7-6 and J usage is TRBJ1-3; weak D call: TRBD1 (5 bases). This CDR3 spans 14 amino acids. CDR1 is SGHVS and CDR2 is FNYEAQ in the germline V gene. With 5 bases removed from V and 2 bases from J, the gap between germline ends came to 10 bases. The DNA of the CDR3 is TGTGCCAGCAGCCCCGGGACGCCTGGAAACACCATATATTTT. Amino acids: CASSPGTPGNTIYF.

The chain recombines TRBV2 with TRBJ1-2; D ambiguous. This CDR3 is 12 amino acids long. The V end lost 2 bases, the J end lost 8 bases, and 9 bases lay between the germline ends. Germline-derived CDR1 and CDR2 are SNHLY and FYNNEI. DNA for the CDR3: TGTGCCAGCAGTGAAATGTGGGCAGGCTACACCTTC. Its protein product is CASSEMWAGYTF. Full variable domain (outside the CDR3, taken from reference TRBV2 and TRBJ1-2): EPEVTQTPSHQVTQMGQEVILRCVPISNHLYFYWYRQILGQKVEFLVSFYNNEISEKSEIFDDQFSVERPDGSNFTLKIRSTKLEDSAMYFCASSEMWAGYTFGSGTRLTVV.

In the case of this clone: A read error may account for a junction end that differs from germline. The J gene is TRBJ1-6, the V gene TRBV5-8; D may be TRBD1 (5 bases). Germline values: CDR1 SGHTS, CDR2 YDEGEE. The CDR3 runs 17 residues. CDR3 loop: CAGSLTPLWDGHSPLHF. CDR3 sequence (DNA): TGTGCCGGCAGCTTAACACCCCTATGGGACGGACATTCACCCCTCCACTTT.

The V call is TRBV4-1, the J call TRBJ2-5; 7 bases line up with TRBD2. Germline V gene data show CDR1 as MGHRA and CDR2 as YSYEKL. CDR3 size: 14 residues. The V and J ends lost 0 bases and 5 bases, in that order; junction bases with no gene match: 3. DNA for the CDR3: TGCGCCAGCAGCCAAGATGGGGGAGGGGAGACCCAGTACTTC. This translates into CASSQDGGGETQYF.

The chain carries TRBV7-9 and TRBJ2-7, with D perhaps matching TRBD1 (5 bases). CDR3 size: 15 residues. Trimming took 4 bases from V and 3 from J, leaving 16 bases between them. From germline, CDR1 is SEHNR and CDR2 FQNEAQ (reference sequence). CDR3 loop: CASSSSLTVGYEQYF. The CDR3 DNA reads TGTGCCAGCAGCTCGTCTCTGACAGTAGGCTACGAGCAGTACTTC.

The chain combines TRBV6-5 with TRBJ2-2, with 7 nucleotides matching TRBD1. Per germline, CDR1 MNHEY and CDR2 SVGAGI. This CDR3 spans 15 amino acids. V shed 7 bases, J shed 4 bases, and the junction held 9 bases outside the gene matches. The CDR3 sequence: CASKTGAPFTGELFF. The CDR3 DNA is TGTGCCAGCAAAACAGGGGCCCCGTTCACCGGGGAGCTGTTTTTT.

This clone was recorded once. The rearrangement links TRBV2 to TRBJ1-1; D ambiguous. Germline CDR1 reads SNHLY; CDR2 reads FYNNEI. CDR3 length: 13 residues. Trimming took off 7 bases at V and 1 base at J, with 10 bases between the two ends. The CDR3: CASTGHPNTEAFF. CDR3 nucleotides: TGTGCCAGCACCGGCCATCCGAACACTGAAGCTTTCTTT.

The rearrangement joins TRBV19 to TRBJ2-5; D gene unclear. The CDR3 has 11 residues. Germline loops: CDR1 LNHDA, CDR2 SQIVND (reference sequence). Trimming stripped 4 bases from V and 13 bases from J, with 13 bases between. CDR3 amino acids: CASSRGPALYF. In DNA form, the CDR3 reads TGTGCCAGTAGTAGGGGTCCGGCATTGTACTTC.

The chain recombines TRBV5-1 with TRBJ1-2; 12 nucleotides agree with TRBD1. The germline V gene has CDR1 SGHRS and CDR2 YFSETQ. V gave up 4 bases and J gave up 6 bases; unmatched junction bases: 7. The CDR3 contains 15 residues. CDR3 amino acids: CASSAEGQGADGYTF. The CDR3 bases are TGCGCCAGCAGCGCAGAGGGACAGGGGGCGGATGGCTACACCTTC.

CDR3 sequence (DNA): TGTGCCAGCAGAGACCACAGGGAAAAGTTCTTC. Its translation is CASRDHREKFF. The chain links TRBV6-1 to TRBJ2-1, with D perhaps TRBD1 (6 bases). CDR1 and CDR2 (germline): MNHNS, SASEGT. Between the trimmed V and J ends, which lost 6 bases and 14 bases, there was a span of 14 bases. The length of the CDR3 is 11 residues.

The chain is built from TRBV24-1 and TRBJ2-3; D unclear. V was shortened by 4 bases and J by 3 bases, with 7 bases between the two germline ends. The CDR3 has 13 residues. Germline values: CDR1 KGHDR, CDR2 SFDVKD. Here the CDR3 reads CATSDPITDTQYF. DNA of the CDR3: TGTGCCACCAGTGACCCGATAACAGATACGCAGTATTTT.

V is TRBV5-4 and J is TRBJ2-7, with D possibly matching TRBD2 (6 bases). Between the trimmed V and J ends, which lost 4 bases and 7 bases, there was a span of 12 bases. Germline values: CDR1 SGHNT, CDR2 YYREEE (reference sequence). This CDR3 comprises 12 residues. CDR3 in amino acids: CASSPGVGEQYF. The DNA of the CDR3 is TGTGCCAGCAGCCCGGGGGTAGGGGAGCAGTACTTC.